This T cell receptor (beta chain) originates from a study of blood T cell repertoires in COVID-19. At the level of the study: Sites across the United States, Italy and Spain contributed samples from acute and convalescent COVID-19. Sample material is recorded as cDNA or gDNA derived from T cells, B-cell-depleted T cells, or PBMCs.

Germline CDR1 and CDR2: SSHAT and FNYEAQ (reference sequence). CDR3 length: 13 amino acids. In the study's own analysis: Estimation of nucleated cell counts was performed using reference gene primer amplification. Only in-frame clones appear in the TCRdb table, and some are missing; sequencing was by immunoSEQ multiplex PCR. Clone size and V and J calls were adopted from that table, with D and trimming inferred from the DNA. The sample holds about 120,000 clones, 60% to 85% seen once. Note on this clone: Germline is not matched at one junction end, which may reflect a read error.

The chain is built from TRBV7-7 and TRBJ2-3, with D possibly matching TRBD1 (6 bases). The sequenced sample was peripheral blood. The receptor comes from a man between 65 and 80 years old with acute or convalescent COVID-19. In DNA, the CDR3 is TGTGCTAGCAGCCAGGGGCCCACAGATACGCAGTATTTT. Its protein product is CASSQGPTDTQYF.